The sequence of this T cell receptor (beta chain) was determined in a study of T cell repertoires in cytomegalovirus infection. The wider study: Indicated by public TCR beta signatures were CMV infection and matching HLA type. Study-level points and caveats: HLA-C-restricted CMV clonotypes gave the most frequent clonotype in two of eight donors. Using cumulative public TCR beta family frequency, the authors identified those who carried CMV together with the relevant HLA.

TCRdb independently ran MiXCR on the reads; one entry per CDR3 protein. The top ten clones hold about a sixth of a sample with 130,000 or so distinct CDR3 sequences, 5% to 6.5% of them seen once. Trimming removed 6 bases from V and 2 bases from J, with 11 bases in between. This CDR3 region has 12 residues. In germline, CDR1 is DFQATT, CDR2 SNEGSKA (reference sequence). This clonotype showed up many times. Its antigen is unidentified. The receptor was isolated from a human donor in good health (CMV status not recorded). Some clones in this sample may be carry-over from other donors' samples. This sequence joins TRBV20-1 and TRBJ2-7; D is unresolved. The sample taken for sequencing was PBMCs. This CDR3 reads CSARVATYEQYF. The CDR3 DNA sequence: TGCAGTGCCCGAGTGGCCACCTACGAGCAGTACTTC.